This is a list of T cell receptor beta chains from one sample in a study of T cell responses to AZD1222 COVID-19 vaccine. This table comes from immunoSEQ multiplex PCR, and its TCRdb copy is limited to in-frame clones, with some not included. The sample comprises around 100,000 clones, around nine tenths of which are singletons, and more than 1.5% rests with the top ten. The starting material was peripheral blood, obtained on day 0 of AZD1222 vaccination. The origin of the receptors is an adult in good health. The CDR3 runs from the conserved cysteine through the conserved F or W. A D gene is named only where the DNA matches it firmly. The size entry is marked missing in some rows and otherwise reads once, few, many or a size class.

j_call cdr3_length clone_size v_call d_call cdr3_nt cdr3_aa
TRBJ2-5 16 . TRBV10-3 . TGTGCCATCACCACACACAAGGGGAAAGGGAAAGAGACCCAGTACTTC CAITTHKGKGKETQYF
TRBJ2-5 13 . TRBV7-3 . TGTGCCAGCAGCTCCCTGAGTGGGGAGACCCAGTACTTC CASSSLSGETQYF
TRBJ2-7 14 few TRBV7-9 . TGTGCCAGCAGCCTAGGGGCGAGTTCCTACGAGCAGTACTTC CASSLGASSYEQYF
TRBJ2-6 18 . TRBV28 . TGTGCCAGCAGTTTTCCCGGGACGGCCTTCTCTGGGGCCAACGTCCTGACTTTC CASSFPGTAFSGANVLTF
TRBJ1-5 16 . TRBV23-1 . TGCGCCAGCAGTCGTGCAGACCGATATAGCAATCAGCCCCAGCATTTT CASSRADRYSNQPQHF
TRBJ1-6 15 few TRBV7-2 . TGTGCCAGCAGCTCTTACGGGTTCCCTATTGGCACCCTCCACTTT CASSSYGFPIGTLHF
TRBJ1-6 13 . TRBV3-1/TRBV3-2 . TGTGCCAGCAGCCAAATGGATAATTCACCCCTCCACTTT CASSQMDNSPLHF
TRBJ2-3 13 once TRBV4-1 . TGCGCCAGCAGCCTCCGACTAGCAGATACGCAGTATTTT CASSLRLADTQYF
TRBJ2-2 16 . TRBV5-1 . TGCGCCAGCAGCTTGACCGGGACACCCACCTACGGGGAGCTGTTTTTT CASSLTGTPTYGELFF
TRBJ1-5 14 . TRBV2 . TGTGCCAGCAGGCCGGACAGCGACAATCAGCCCCAGCATTTT CASRPDSDNQPQHF
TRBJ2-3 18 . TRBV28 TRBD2 TGTGCCAGCACTCTGGGGGGACTAGCGGAGCGAGGGTCAGATACGCAGTATTTT CASTLGGLAERGSDTQYF
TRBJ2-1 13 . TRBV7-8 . TGTGCCAGCAGCTGGGACCGATACAATGAGCAGTTCTTC CASSWDRYNEQFF
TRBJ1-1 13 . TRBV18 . TGTGCCAGCTCACCACCCATGGGCACTGAAGCTTTCTTT CASSPPMGTEAFF